The sequence of this T cell receptor beta chain was determined in a study of monozygotic twins with inflammatory bowel disease (dated by TCRdb to the late 2010s). Background for the entire study: The complete study included about 30 monozygotic twin pairs: 19 IBD-discordant Danish pairs and nine German pairs, of which four were IBD-concordant and five were IBD-discordant. The search for disease-associated traits relied mainly on comparing IBD patients with their genetically identical healthy co-twins within discordant pairs. Each individual had, on average, about 151 000 unique TCRalpha sequences and 181 000 unique TCRbeta sequences available for analysis.

Taken from the germline V gene, the CDR1 and CDR2 loops are SGHTA and FQGNSA. The CDR3, from cysteine to phenylalanine, totals 14 residues. The nucleotide record is missing. A roughly 2.5 ml peripheral blood sample was drawn into PAXgene tubes per donor and stored at -80°C. Without any T cell sorting, total RNA was extracted from whole blood using the PAXgene blood miRNA kit on an automated QIAcube. Peripheral blood from monozygotic twin pairs who were concordant or discordant for inflammatory bowel disease underwent deep TCRalpha and TCRbeta repertoire profiling using unique molecular barcoding. Smoking habits were recorded for all twin pairs, and each individual was classified as a current, former or never smoker. Library generation was performed with 5' RACE. Each TCR library was prepared from about 4,000 ng of total RNA. For each sample, cDNA synthesis with SMARTScribe reverse transcriptase was split into eight separate reactions. During cDNA synthesis, template switching introduced unique molecular identifiers that contained a 6-nucleotide sample barcode. Amplification of TCRalpha and TCRbeta cDNA involved two nested PCRs of roughly 16 and 10 cycles, and each PCR was followed by bead purification. Before amplification, the cDNA was both treated with uracil DNA-glycosylase and purified with the QIAquick PCR purification kit. In the second PCR, Illumina TruSeq-compatible adapters and sample-specific barcodes were added. Library quality and concentration were checked on TapeStation and Qubit, and libraries were pooled at about 5 ng each. Sequencing of the pooled libraries was done on an Illumina HiSeq2500 single-index Rapid Run using custom sequencing primers and 2 x 100 bp reads. In the source study's methods: PCR and sequencing errors were corrected by UMI-based consensus assembly using MiGEC version 1.2.6. MiXCR version 2.1.1 was used for V(D)J alignment, clonotype assembly and CDR3 extraction. To normalise gene usage, clonotype sharing and MAIT/NKT TCR abundance, the analysis used the top 1000, 10 000 and 20 000 clonotypes per sample. Diversity was computed as the inverse Simpson index with the vegan R package after downsampling to 27 000 UMIs. Paired Mann-Whitney U tests were applied to discordant twin pairs, and Benjamini-Hochberg correction was used for multiple testing. TCRdb reprocessed the reads, reporting each CDR3 protein sequence once and no DNA. The V and J calls follow TCRdb's processing rather than the paper's. This sample's table contains over 150,000 distinct CDR3 sequences. The ten top clones hold roughly 2.3% of the sample.

As regards this clonotype: This clone's antigen is unknown.

Study-wide conclusions, independent of this receptor: Concordant and discordant twins showed no difference in repertoire similarity, possibly because of limited statistical power. The results gave no support for a single strong signal or clonotype linked to IBD. Different T cell subtypes could not be distinguished in the analysis. IBD patients had lower TCRbeta repertoire diversity, measured by the inverse Simpson index, than their healthy co-twins. Because patients received different immunosuppressive treatments, the repertoires may have picked up extra background noise and variability between individuals. IBD patients shared fewer clonotypes with other individuals than healthy twins did, most markedly in patients showing signs of disease activity.

Sequenced material: blood. The rearranged segments are TRBV7-2 and TRBJ1-2; the TRBD1 assignment by TCRdb is unverifiable without DNA. The source is a human donor with ulcerative colitis or Crohn's disease, or a healthy co-twin of an affected twin (not recorded which). CDR3 region: CASSWDRTNYGYTF.